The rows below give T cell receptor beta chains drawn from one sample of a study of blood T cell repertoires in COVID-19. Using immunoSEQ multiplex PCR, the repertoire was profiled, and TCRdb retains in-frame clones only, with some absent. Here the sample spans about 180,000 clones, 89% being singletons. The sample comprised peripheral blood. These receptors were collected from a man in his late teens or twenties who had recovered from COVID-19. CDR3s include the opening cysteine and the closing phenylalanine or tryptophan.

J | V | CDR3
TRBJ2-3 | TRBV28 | CASSYPLVGASGTDTQYF
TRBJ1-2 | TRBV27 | CASSLREGNYGYTF
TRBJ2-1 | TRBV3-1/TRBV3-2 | CASSQLQEYNEQFF
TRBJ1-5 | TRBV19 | CASSIWHLPARDRVSQPQHF
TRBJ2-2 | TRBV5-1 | CASSFGNRGFNTGELFF
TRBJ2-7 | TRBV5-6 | CASRGQGAYEQYF
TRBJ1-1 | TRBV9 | CASSEGVWTDLNTEAFF
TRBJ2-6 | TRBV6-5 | CASLQSSGANVLTF
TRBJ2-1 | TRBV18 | CASSPLPGKGTYNEQFF
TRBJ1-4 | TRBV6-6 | CASAESTTNEKLFF
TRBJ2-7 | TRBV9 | CASSVDGTWTDPYEQYF
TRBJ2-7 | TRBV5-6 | CASSLGGRKQYF
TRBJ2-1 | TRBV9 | CASSVVAGGPNEQFF
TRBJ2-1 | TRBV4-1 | CASSQGRGGYNEQFF
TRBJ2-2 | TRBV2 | CASSEMSGNTGELFF
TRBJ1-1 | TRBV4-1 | CASSQEARTPTEAFF
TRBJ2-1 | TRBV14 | CASSQGEARNEQFF
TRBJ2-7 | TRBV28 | CASSPQLAGGIHEQYF
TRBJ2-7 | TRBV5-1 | CASSFGTPSYEQYF
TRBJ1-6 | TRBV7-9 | CASSTGVRPNSPLHF
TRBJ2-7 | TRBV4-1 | CASSQRQGVYEQYF
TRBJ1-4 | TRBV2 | CASREQGNEKLFF